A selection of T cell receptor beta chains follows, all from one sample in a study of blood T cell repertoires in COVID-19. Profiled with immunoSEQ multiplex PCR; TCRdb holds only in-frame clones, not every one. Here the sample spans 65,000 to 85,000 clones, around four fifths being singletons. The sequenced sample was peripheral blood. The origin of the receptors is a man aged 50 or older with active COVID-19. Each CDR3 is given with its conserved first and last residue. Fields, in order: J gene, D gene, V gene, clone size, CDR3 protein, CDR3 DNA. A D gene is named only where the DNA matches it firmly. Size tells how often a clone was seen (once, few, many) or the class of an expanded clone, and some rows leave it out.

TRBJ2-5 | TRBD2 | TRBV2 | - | CASKGTSGEETQYF | TGTGCCAGCAAGGGGACTAGCGGCGAAGAGACCCAGTACTTC
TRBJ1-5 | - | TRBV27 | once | CASSPRTGINQPQHF | TGTGCCAGCAGTCCCCGTACAGGAATTAATCAGCCCCAGCATTTT
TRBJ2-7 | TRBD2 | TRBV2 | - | CASSASSASGRRYEQYF | TGTGCCAGCAGTGCTTCCTCCGCTAGCGGGAGACGCTACGAGCAGTACTTC
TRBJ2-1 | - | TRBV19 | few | CASSDGINEQFF | TGTGCCAGTAGTGACGGGATTAATGAGCAGTTCTTC
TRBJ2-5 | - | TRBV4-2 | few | CASSLTRGGETQYF | TGTGCCAGCAGCCTTACGAGAGGGGGAGAGACCCAGTACTTC
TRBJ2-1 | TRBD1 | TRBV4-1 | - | CASSQRTGTVGSYNEQFF | TGCGCCAGCAGCCAGCGGACAGGGACGGTGGGGTCCTACAATGAGCAGTTCTTC
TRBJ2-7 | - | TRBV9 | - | CASSAQGHEQYF | TGTGCCAGCAGCGCACAGGGTCACGAGCAGTACTTC
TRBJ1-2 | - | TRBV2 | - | CASSDRQGRIGYTF | TGTGCCAGCAGTGACCGGCAGGGAAGGATCGGCTACACCTTC
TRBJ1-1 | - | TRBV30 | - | CAWSSPVRGWVMNTEAFF | TGTGCCTGGAGTTCCCCCGTACGGGGGTGGGTCATGAACACTGAAGCTTTCTTT
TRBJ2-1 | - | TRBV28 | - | CASRPAERPILGQFF | TGTGCCAGCAGACCGGCGGAGCGGCCCATTTTGGGGCAGTTCTTC
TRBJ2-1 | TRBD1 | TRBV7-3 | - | CASSRGQGNEQFF | TGTGCCAGCAGCCGAGGACAGGGGAATGAGCAGTTCTTC
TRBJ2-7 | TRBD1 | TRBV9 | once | CASSKGQASYEQYF | TGTGCCAGCAGCAAGGGACAGGCATCCTACGAGCAGTACTTC
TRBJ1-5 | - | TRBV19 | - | CASSIGLVSRGNQPQHF | TGTGCCAGTAGTATAGGATTGGTTAGCCGCGGCAATCAGCCCCAGCATTTT
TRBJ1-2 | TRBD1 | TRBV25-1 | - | CASSERQGDGYTF | TGTGCCAGCAGTGAACGACAGGGGGATGGCTACACCTTC
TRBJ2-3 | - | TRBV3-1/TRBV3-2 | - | CASSQDREDTQYF | TGTGCCAGCAGCCAAGATAGGGAGGACACGCAGTATTTT
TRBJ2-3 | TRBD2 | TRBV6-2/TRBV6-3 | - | CASSGDSGSKTDTQYF | TGTGCCAGCAGTGGAGATAGCGGGAGTAAAACAGATACGCAGTATTTT
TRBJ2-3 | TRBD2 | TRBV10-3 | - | CAISESGTSGTSRDTQYF | TGTGCCATCAGTGAGTCGGGAACTAGCGGGACGAGTAGGGATACGCAGTATTTT
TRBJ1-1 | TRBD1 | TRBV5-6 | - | CASSSTGVTEAFF | TGTGCCAGCAGCTCAACAGGGGTCACTGAAGCTTTCTTT
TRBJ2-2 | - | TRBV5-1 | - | CASSLEGDRHSNTGELFF | TGCGCCAGCAGCCTGGAGGGGGACAGACACTCGAACACCGGGGAGCTGTTTTTT
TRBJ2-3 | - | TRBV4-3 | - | CASSQDLADTQYF | TGCGCCAGCAGCCAAGATCTAGCGGATACGCAGTATTTT
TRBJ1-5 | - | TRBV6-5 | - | CASTTYQPQHF | TGTGCCAGCACTACTTATCAGCCCCAGCATTTT
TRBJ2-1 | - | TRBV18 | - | CASSPQSGTSYNEQFF | TGTGCCAGCTCACCTCAATCCGGGACAAGCTACAATGAGCAGTTCTTC
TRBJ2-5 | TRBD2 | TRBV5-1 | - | CASSQAWTRPRETQYF | TGCGCCAGCAGCCAGGCGTGGACTAGACCCCGAGAGACCCAGTACTTC
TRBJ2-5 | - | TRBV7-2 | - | CASSLTVRQETQYF | TGTGCCAGCAGCTTAACGGTCAGGCAAGAGACCCAGTACTTC
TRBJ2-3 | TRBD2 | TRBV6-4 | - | CASTQPLAGGPDTQYF | TGTGCCAGCACCCAACCCCTAGCGGGGGGCCCAGATACGCAGTATTTT
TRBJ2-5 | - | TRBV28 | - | CASSLLAGQETQYF | TGTGCCAGCAGTTTACTCGCGGGTCAAGAGACCCAGTACTTC
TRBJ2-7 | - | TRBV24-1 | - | CATSAGYEQYF | TGTGCCACCAGTGCGGGATACGAGCAGTACTTC
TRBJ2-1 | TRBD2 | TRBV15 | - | CATSRSTSGRDYEQFF | TGTGCCACCAGCAGATCGACTAGCGGGAGGGATTATGAGCAGTTCTTC
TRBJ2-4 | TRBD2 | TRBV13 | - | CASTLLAGGPGSTKNIQYF | TGTGCCAGCACCCTACTAGCGGGGGGGCCGGGGAGCACCAAAAACATTCAGTACTTC
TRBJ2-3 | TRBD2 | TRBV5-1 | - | CASSLGLADKASTDTQYF | TGCGCCAGCAGCTTAGGACTAGCGGATAAAGCTAGCACAGATACGCAGTATTTT
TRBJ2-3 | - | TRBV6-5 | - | CASSYDGSDTQYF | TGTGCCAGCAGTTACGACGGGTCAGATACGCAGTATTTT
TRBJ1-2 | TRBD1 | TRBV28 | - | CASQGESGYTF | TGTGCCAGCCAGGGGGAGTCGGGCTACACCTTC
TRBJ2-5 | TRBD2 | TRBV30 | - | CAIERGRGETQYF | TGTGCCATTGAACGCGGGAGGGGAGAGACCCAGTACTTC
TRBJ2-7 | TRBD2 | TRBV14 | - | CASSHLEREGLPDEQYF | TGTGCCAGCAGCCACCTCGAGCGGGAGGGTCTTCCAGACGAGCAGTACTTC
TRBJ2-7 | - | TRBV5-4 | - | CASSLERYEQYF | TGTGCCAGCAGCTTGGAGCGCTACGAGCAGTACTTC
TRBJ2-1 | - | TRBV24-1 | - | CATSDPDTAENEQFF | TGTGCCACCAGTGACCCCGACACCGCCGAGAATGAGCAGTTCTTC
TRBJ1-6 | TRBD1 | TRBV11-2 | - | CASSLGGTVRGSPLHF | TGTGCCAGCAGCTTAGGGGGGACAGTCCGGGGTTCACCCCTCCACTTT
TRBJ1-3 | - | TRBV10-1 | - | CASSVTGVSGNTIYF | TGCGCCAGCAGTGTGACGGGTGTCTCTGGAAACACCATATATTTT
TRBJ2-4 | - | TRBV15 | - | CATSRGTRGSRAKNIQYF | TGTGCCACCAGCAGAGGTACTCGAGGCAGTCGAGCCAAAAACATTCAGTACTTC
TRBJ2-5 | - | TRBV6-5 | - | CASSYSGWTQYF | TGTGCCAGCAGTTACAGCGGGTGGACCCAGTACTTC
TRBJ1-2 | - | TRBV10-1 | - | CASAPTGNYGYTF | TGCGCCAGCGCTCCTACCGGGAACTATGGCTACACCTTC
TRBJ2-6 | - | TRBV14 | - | CASSQRISGANVLTF | TGTGCCAGCAGCCAGAGAATCTCTGGGGCCAACGTCCTGACTTTC
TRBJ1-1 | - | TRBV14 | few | CASSRKTEGNTEAFF | TGTGCCAGCAGCCGGAAGACGGAGGGGAACACTGAAGCTTTCTTT
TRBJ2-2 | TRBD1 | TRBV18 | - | CASSVLTGANTGELFF | TGTGCCAGCTCAGTCCTCACAGGGGCGAACACCGGGGAGCTGTTTTTT
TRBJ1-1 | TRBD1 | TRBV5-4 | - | CASSAGQETPEAFF | TGTGCCAGCAGCGCGGGACAGGAGACTCCTGAAGCTTTCTTT
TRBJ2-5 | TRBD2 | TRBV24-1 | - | CATSEAGTSGIGETQYF | TGTGCCACCAGTGAGGCCGGGACTAGCGGGATCGGAGAGACCCAGTACTTC
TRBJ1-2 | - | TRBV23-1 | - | CASSHDSYGYTF | TGCGCCAGCAGTCACGACAGCTATGGCTACACCTTC
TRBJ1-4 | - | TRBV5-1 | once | CASSFGVQVSNEKLFF | TGCGCCAGCAGCTTCGGTGTCCAGGTGTCTAATGAAAAACTGTTTTTT
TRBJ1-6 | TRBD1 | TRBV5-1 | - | CASRLMGQGGSPLHF | TGCGCCAGCAGGCTGATGGGACAGGGAGGGTCACCCCTCCACTTT
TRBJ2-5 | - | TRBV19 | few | CASSTPRAGAFQETQYF | TGTGCCAGTAGTACCCCTCGGGCGGGGGCCTTCCAAGAGACCCAGTACTTC
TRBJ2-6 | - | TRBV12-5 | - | CASGSTASGANVLTF | TGTGCTAGTGGTTCTACAGCCTCTGGGGCCAACGTCCTGACTTTC
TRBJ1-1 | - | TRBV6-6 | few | CASSLRGAGTEAFF | TGTGCCAGCAGCCTCCGGGGGGCAGGTACTGAAGCTTTCTTT
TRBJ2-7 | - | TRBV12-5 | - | CASALWEGGYYEQYF | TGTGCTAGTGCTCTCTGGGAGGGGGGGTACTACGAGCAGTACTTC
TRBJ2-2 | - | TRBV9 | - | CASSINTGELFF | TGTGCCAGCAGCATAAACACCGGGGAGCTGTTTTTT